Listed below are T cell receptor beta chains from one sample, sequenced in a study of cytomegalovirus exposure and HLA in healthy donors. Clones were sequenced by immunoSEQ multiplex PCR, and TCRdb holds only the in-frame ones, with some missing. This table has 180,000 or so clones, 80% to 90% appearing once. Input material: PBMCs. The receptors shown here come from a man younger than 35 in good health and CMV-seropositive. Both conserved end residues are part of each CDR3. A D gene is named only where the DNA matches it firmly. Only some rows state a clone size, as once, few, many or a class for expanded clones.

V gene	D gene	clone size	J gene	CDR3 DNA	CDR3 protein
TRBV29-1	TRBD1	.	TRBJ1-2	TGCAGCGTTAGGACAGGGCTGAACTATGGCTACACCTTC	CSVRTGLNYGYTF
TRBV19	TRBD2	once	TRBJ2-7	TGTGCCAGTAGTGACCCTGGGACTAGCTATCGCGAGCAGTACTTC	CASSDPGTSYREQYF
TRBV7-8	.	.	TRBJ1-1	TGTGCCAGCAGCTTAGTGGGGGGTTACACTGAAGCTTTCTTT	CASSLVGGYTEAFF
TRBV7-6	TRBD2	.	TRBJ2-7	TGTGCCAGCAGCTTAGGAGGGGCGGGGGGCCAATACGAGCAGTACTTC	CASSLGGAGGQYEQYF
TRBV19	TRBD1	.	TRBJ2-2	TGTGCCAGTGGTAGGGGGACAGGGGCAAACACCGGGGAGCTGTTTTTT	CASGRGTGANTGELFF
TRBV2	TRBD2	.	TRBJ2-1	TGTGCCAGCAGTGCACGACTAGCGGGAATTTACAATGAGCAGTTCTTC	CASSARLAGIYNEQFF
TRBV6-4	.	.	TRBJ1-3	TGTGCCAGCACGAGGGCGCGTTGGGGAAACACCATATATTTT	CASTRARWGNTIYF
TRBV27	TRBD1	.	TRBJ1-2	TGTGCCAGCAGGGAGGGGGCTTTAGGCTACACCTTC	CASREGALGYTF
TRBV7-3	.	.	TRBJ2-7	TGTGCCAGCAGCTTAGGGGTGGGGCAGGGGTACGAGCAGTACTTC	CASSLGVGQGYEQYF
TRBV6-5	.	.	TRBJ1-5	TGTGCCAGCAGTGAACACTATAGCAATCAGCCCCAGCATTTT	CASSEHYSNQPQHF
TRBV30	.	.	TRBJ2-7	TGTGCCTGGAGTGTAGGCCCCAGGGGCGAGCAGTACTTC	CAWSVGPRGEQYF
TRBV5-1	TRBD1	.	TRBJ1-2	TGCGCCAGCGCGGAGCCGGGACAGGGTCTAAGTGGCTACACCTTC	CASAEPGQGLSGYTF
TRBV30	.	.	TRBJ1-2	TGTGCCTGGAAATCGGACCTCTGGCGGGGGGGTGGCTACACCTTC	CAWKSDLWRGGGYTF
TRBV2	.	.	TRBJ1-6	TGTGCCAGCAGTCCACGATCGAGCTCCTATAATTCACCCCTCCACTTT	CASSPRSSSYNSPLHF
TRBV6-5	.	.	TRBJ2-7	TGTGCCAGCAGTGGACGGGATTCCTACGAGCAGTACTTC	CASSGRDSYEQYF
TRBV6-1	.	.	TRBJ1-6	TGTGCCAGCAGGGAAACAGGGACCCTCACCCTCCACTTT	CASRETGTLTLHF
TRBV27	.	.	TRBJ1-1	TGTGCCAGCAGTTTTGCACAGGGTGGGGACACTGAAGCTTTCTTT	CASSFAQGGDTEAFF
TRBV28	TRBD1	.	TRBJ1-2	TGTGCCAGCAGTCCGACGGGACAGGGGTATGGCTACACCTTC	CASSPTGQGYGYTF
TRBV18	.	.	TRBJ1-1	TGTGCCAGCTCACCATCGACCAGGGCTGGTGAAGCTTTCTTT	CASSPSTRAGEAFF
TRBV2	.	.	TRBJ1-6	TGTGCCAGCAGTTCAGGGGTAGGCGATTCACCCCTCCACTTT	CASSSGVGDSPLHF
TRBV15	.	.	TRBJ2-1	TGTGCCACCAGCAGAGATTCAGGCAATGAGCAGTTCTTC	CATSRDSGNEQFF
TRBV5-1	.	.	TRBJ1-1	TGCGCCAGCAGCTGGCGGCAACCGAACACTGAAGCTTTCTTT	CASSWRQPNTEAFF
TRBV2	TRBD2	.	TRBJ2-1	TGTGCCAGCATTCTAAGCGGGGAAGGCGGTGAGCAGTTCTTC	CASILSGEGGEQFF
TRBV10-3	TRBD1	.	TRBJ2-7	TGTGCCATCAGTGAGGCCGGACAGGGGAACCCCTACGAGCAGTACTTC	CAISEAGQGNPYEQYF
TRBV21-1	.	.	TRBJ1-4	TGTGCCAGCAGCAAAGAGACAGGGAATCGCGCAACTAATGAAAAACTGTTTTTT	CASSKETGNRATNEKLFF
TRBV5-1	TRBD1	once	TRBJ2-5	TGCGCCAGCAGCTCCCGGACAGGGGGAGGTGGGGAGACCCAGTACTTC	CASSSRTGGGGETQYF
TRBV6-6	.	few	TRBJ1-1	TGTGCCAGCAGTTACGAAGGGGCAGGGAACTCTGAAGCTTTCTTT	CASSYEGAGNSEAFF
TRBV15	.	few	TRBJ1-2	TGTGCCACCAGTGACGAGGAGGGTTACTATGGCTACACCTTC	CATSDEEGYYGYTF
TRBV6-6	.	.	TRBJ2-2	TGTGCCAGCAGTCCCAGGGGTAGAGAGCTGTTTTTT	CASSPRGRELFF
TRBV19	TRBD1	.	TRBJ2-1	TGTGCCAGTAACCTACCGGGACAGGGGGGGCTTGAGCAGTTCTTC	CASNLPGQGGLEQFF
TRBV7-8	TRBD2	.	TRBJ2-7	TGTGCCAGCAGCTTACTAGCGGGGGTTGACGAGCAGTACTTC	CASSLLAGVDEQYF
TRBV18	.	.	TRBJ1-1	TGTGCCAGCTCCCACGAGGCAGGGCTCACTGAAGCTTTCTTT	CASSHEAGLTEAFF
TRBV10-2	.	.	TRBJ2-3	TGCGCCAGCAGTGAGTCGAATCTAGTGCCGCAGTATTTT	CASSESNLVPQYF
TRBV4-1	.	.	TRBJ2-7	TGCGCCAGCAGCCAAGGGTTTCGGTACGAGCAGTACTTC	CASSQGFRYEQYF
TRBV5-1	TRBD2	.	TRBJ2-5	TGCGCCAGCAAGGACAGCGGGGGGATATCGGAGACCCAGTACTTC	CASKDSGGISETQYF
TRBV21-1	.	.	TRBJ2-2	TGTGCCAGGCTCGAGGGGGAGCTGTTTTTT	CARLEGELFF
TRBV5-1	.	.	TRBJ1-3	TGCGCCAGCAGCTTGGCAGGGTCCTCGTCGGCGGGAAACACCATATATTTT	CASSLAGSSSAGNTIYF
TRBV11-2	.	.	TRBJ1-1	TGTGCCAGCAGCTTACTCGGACAGCACACTGAAGCTTTCTTT	CASSLLGQHTEAFF